Given below is one T cell receptor beta chain in context. The data were taken from a study of blood T cell repertoires in COVID-19. Whole-study context: The United States, Italy and Spain supplied acute and convalescent COVID-19 samples.

Sequenced by immunoSEQ multiplex PCR; TCRdb stores in-frame clones only, minus some. This sample yields tens of thousands of clones, of which about 86% are seen a single time; around a fifth belongs to the top ten. The CDR3 runs 19 residues. Per the germline V gene, CDR1 is SGHAT and CDR2 is FQNNGV. The trim removed 2 bases at V and 5 bases at J, leaving 15 bases unmatched. The J gene is TRBJ2-1, the V gene TRBV11-2; 10 bases align to TRBD2. This receptor was taken from a man in his fifties in a cohort sampled during active COVID-19. Material for sequencing was peripheral blood. CDR3 protein: CASSLYETSGLIGNNEQFF. The CDR3 DNA reads TGTGCCAGCAGCTTATATGAGACTAGCGGGCTAATTGGCAACAATGAGCAGTTCTTC. The complete variable domain, with remaining parts taken from reference TRBV11-2 and TRBJ2-1, reads EAGVAQSPRYKIIEKRQSVAFWCNPISGHATLYWYQQILGQGPKLLIQFQNNGVVDDSQLPKDRFSAERLKGVDSTLKIQPAKLEDSAVYLCASSLYETSGLIGNNEQFFGPGTRLTVL.